This T cell receptor (beta chain) is drawn from a study of cytomegalovirus exposure and HLA in healthy donors (dated by TCRdb to the late 2010s). In terms of the full investigation: According to an earlier analysis of a few hundred of the donors, roughly 180 million T cells yielded 95 million to 140 million unique TCR beta sequences and roughly 280 Gb of sequence data. The number of donors typed differed by locus, with about 629-630 for A, B, C, DRB1 and DQB1, roughly 520 for DQA1, approximately 570 for DPA1, and 400 to 490 for DPB1. An early release that covered more than 550 HLA-typed donors contained 250 to 350 gigabases of sequencing data and about 93 million unique TCR sequences. Along with the approximately 620-subject first cohort, a separate validation cohort of over 90 different subjects was used. Every discovery cohort repertoire had been produced on one sequencing platform. The study profiled the T cell repertoires of 666 subjects by immunosequencing and related them to cytomegalovirus serostatus. The aim of the study was to test whether cataloging public T cell receptors could identify signatures of past pathogen exposure. Class I and class II HLA loci were covered by the typing at four-digit resolution. A later genetic analysis took genome-wide SNP genotypes for about 65% of the 666 donors and used that subset as a discovery cohort. Rather than using new phenotypic data, the later analysis identified candidate immune exposures from TCR beta sequences and from how often those sequences occurred across donors. Of the roughly 400 genotyped donors, around 81% fell in the genetic ancestry cluster associated with self-reported Caucasian donors. A later analysis re-analyzed previously published TCR beta repertoires from 666 donors and added high-resolution HLA genotyping to study TCR occurrence patterns. To predict cytomegalovirus infection status, the study combined high-throughput TCR immunosequencing, statistical association of individual TCRs with disease status, and machine learning. Among under 450 genotyped donors of the cohort, an average of 235,054 unique TCR beta nucleotide sequences were sequenced per donor, roughly 20% of them non-productive. An earlier analysis of roughly 600 of the donors used high-throughput TCR beta sequencing to judge whether each TCR beta V gene segment behaved as functional or pseudogenic. Several DR-DQ haplotypes were treated as single units for association and clustering because of strong linkage in the cohort. Alongside the repertoire data, information on donor age, sex, ethnicity and CMV serostatus was compiled. Here is what the overall study found, with its caveats: In a later genetic analysis, a missense DCLRE1C variant was associated with V-gene and J-gene trimming of TCR beta chains, and the association was replicated in an independent cohort. Most CMV-associated TCR beta chains appeared to be HLA-restricted in a later analysis, and the HLA associations seemed to be driven largely by CMV exposure. Strong co-occurrence of HLA alleles, especially DR and DQ, made assigning TCR associations to individual alleles difficult. The earlier analysis of a few hundred of the donors excluded approximately 17 rarely observed V segments, including chromosome 9 orphons, because counts were too low. A further reported finding was that TCR beta sequences accurately predicted the HLA-A and HLA-B alleles for most subjects in the first cohort. In a later analysis, about 16,000 TCR beta sequences were associated with specific HLA alleles at a false discovery rate of 0.05. Sequencing depth was assumed to be roughly uniform across donors in the presence/absence analyses, though that assumption may not hold. The authors suggested that the approach could potentially be extended to other disease states and immunological phenotypes. Compared with the approximately 700-donor mean, donors in an Asian-associated ancestry cluster had fewer N-insertions in productive TCRs, according to a later genetic analysis. According to a later analysis, TCR association rates differed among HLA loci, with DRB1 alleles showing the most associated TCRs and HLA-C alleles showing the fewest. Most TCR sequences were observed very rarely across donors, whereas some public TCRs were present in many individuals. A few of the identified cytomegalovirus-associated TCR beta chains were confirmed in vitro to be specific for cytomegalovirus antigens. CMV serostatus was the only immune exposure information available for the cohort. A group of highly shared sequence variants was considered likely to be a technical artifact of the sequencing pipeline. A later analysis reported that several top co-occurrence clusters appeared linked to parvovirus B19, influenza, CMV and Epstein-Barr virus. In a later analysis, HLA-associated TCR beta chains showed more clonal expansion and lower generation probabilities than non-associated chains that were equally common. Some IMGT-functional V segments, including TRBV6-2 and TRBV6-3, could not be distinguished by the 87-base-pair reads and were therefore excluded. In this cohort, only TCR beta chains were sequenced, and detectable features were limited by the absence of alpha or paired-chain data. In the study, around 150 TCR beta chains were listed as associated with cytomegalovirus. An earlier analysis of some 560 of the donors showed that most TCR beta V segments appeared in productive rearrangements either about 90% or about 30% of the time, which broadly matched IMGT annotations. Linkage disequilibrium might explain the correlated functional status among segregating V segments, but an unknown experimental factor could not be ruled out. The classifier was reported to diagnose cytomegalovirus status with high specificity and sensitivity in both the original cohort and the validation cohort. Because HLA typing was missing for some donors at each locus, association tests included only the typed subset.

In total, 630 or so healthy bone marrow donors made up the cohort. Cohort members were all nominally healthy when sampled, although unrecorded immune exposures were likely present. The donor was CMV seronegative and was included in the group of 352 seronegative cohort members. Every donor gave a peripheral blood sample, and the peripheral blood mononuclear cells from that sample were used for TCR beta sequencing. The Qiagen DNeasy Blood Extraction Kit was used to extract genomic DNA from the blood cell samples. Preparation of the library involved the immunoSEQ multiplex PCR assay. For the multiplex PCR, a mixture combining 60 forward primers for TCR Vbeta segments and 13 reverse primers for TCR Jbeta segments was used. The CDR3 region of rearranged TCR beta genes was amplified from genomic DNA by a multiplex PCR assay. On the Illumina HiSeq System, the amplified TCR beta libraries were sequenced as 87-base-pair reads. On the authors' methods: In a later analysis, some 80 million unique TCR beta chains were counted across the roughly 700 repertoires, and some 10 million of these chains were shared by at least two donors. Raw reads were error-corrected and collapsed into unique sequences by a nearest-neighbor algorithm in which closely related sequences were merged to remove PCR and sequencing errors. To assign V, D and J gene segments, CDR3 sequences were aligned to IMGT reference sequences. For a sequence to be retained, a match of at least six nucleotides to both a V gene segment and a J gene segment was required. Rearrangements were classified as productive when the CDR3 lacked stop codons and remained in frame with V and J, and all other rearrangements were classified as non-productive. Following IMGT convention, CDR3 was defined as the stretch from the second conserved V-encoded cysteine up to the conserved J-encoded phenylalanine. The earlier analysis of 500 to 650 of the donors excluded any sequence lacking an unambiguous match to a single V gene segment. An earlier analysis of a few hundred of the donors classified V segments as functional when productive rearrangements were above 56.7% and as segregating when the standard deviation between donors was above 5%. A statistical classification framework was developed to diagnose cytomegalovirus status using the catalog of TCR beta chain sequences. In a later analysis, V and J genes were assigned by comparing TCR nucleotide sequences against IMGT/GENE-DB human TR gene sequences. In a later analysis, CDR3 sequences and most-parsimonious VDJ recombination scenarios were assigned using the TCRdist pipeline. A later analysis defined each TCR beta chain by its CDR3 amino acid sequence plus V-gene family, and excluded reads lacking a unique V-gene family. To address suspected cross-contamination and a sequencing artifact, a later analysis removed 592 highly shared, low-generation-probability nucleotide sequences. For each public chain, a later analysis derived a clonal expansion index from normalized ranks of inferred template counts within each repertoire. A later analysis computed generation probabilities with a VDJ recombination model fitted to out-of-frame rearrangements, and checked the results against IGoR. A later analysis scored TCR-TCR, TCR-HLA and TCR-CMV co-occurrence with hypergeometric tests, applying a repertoire-size bias correction to TCR pairs. A later analysis estimated false discovery rates by permuting HLA or CMV assignments 20 times. In a later analysis, co-occurring TCRs were grouped with DBSCAN, and TCRdist sequence similarity was added when clustering was performed within HLA-allele-positive subsets. Co-occurrence clustering excluded repertoires with fewer than 30,000 or more than 120,000 public chains, plus five with anomalous nucleotide sharing. TCRdb mirrors the immuneACCESS table, restricted to in-frame sequences. Some clones are absent from its copies; in checked studies, under half trace to an unresolved V gene, and the reason for the others is unknown. The V and J calls and the clone size are those of that table, but D and trimming were determined from the DNA. This sample is represented by about 99,000 clones; about 77% of them were singletons. Around 3% of the sample is taken by the ten largest.

From the germline V gene, CDR1 is SGDLS and CDR2 is YYNGEE. From the cysteine up to the phenylalanine, the CDR3 has a length of 16 residues. This entry keeps only the CDR3 DNA: 48 bases, framed from base 1. The germline V and J ends show losses of 0 bases and 6 bases respectively, and no gene match explains 9 bases of the junction. As concerns this clone: Its recognized antigen is unknown. There are no base qualities to consult, and no much larger clone falls within one base.

Sequencing was performed on PBMCs. The V gene is TRBV9 and the J gene is TRBJ2-3; TRBD1 fits 8 bases in the junction. This TCR was recovered from a man aged 35 to 55 in good health and CMV-seronegative. The CDR3 in this case is CASSVDPRGRWDTQYF. The DNA sequence is given as TGTGCCAGCAGCGTAGACCCCAGGGGGCGCTGGGATACGCAGTATTTT.